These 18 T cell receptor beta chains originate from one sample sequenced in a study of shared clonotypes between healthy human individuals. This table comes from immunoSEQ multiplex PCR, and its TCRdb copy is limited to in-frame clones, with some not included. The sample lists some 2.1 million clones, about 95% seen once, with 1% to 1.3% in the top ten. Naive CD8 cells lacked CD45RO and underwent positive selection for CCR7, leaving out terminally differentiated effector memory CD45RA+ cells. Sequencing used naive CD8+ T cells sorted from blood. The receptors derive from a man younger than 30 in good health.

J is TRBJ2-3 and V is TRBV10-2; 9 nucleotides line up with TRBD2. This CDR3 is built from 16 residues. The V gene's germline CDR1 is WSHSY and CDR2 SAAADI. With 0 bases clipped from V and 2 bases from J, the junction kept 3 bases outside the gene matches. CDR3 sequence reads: CASSESSGGPTDTQYF. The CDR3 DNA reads TGCGCCAGCAGTGAGTCTAGCGGGGGACCCACAGATACGCAGTATTTT.

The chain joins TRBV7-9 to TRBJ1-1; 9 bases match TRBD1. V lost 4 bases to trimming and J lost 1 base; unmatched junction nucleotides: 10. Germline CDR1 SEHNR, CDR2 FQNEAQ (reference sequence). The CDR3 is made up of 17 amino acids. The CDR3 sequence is CASSSDRGYPKNTEAFF. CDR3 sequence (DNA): TGTGCCAGCAGCTCGGACAGGGGTTATCCCAAGAACACTGAAGCTTTCTTT.

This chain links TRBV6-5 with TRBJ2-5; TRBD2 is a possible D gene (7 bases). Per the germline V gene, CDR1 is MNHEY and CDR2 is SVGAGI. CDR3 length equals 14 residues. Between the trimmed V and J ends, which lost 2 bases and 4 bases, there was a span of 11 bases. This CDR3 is CASSYGGGTETQYF. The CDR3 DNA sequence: TGTGCCAGCAGTTACGGGGGGGGCACAGAGACCCAGTACTTC.

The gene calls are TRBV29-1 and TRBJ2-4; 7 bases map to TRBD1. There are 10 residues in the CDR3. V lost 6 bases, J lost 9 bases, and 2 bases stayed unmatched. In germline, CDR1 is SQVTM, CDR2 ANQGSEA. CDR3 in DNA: TGCAGCGTGGGACAGCCCATTCAGTACTTC. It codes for CSVGQPIQYF.

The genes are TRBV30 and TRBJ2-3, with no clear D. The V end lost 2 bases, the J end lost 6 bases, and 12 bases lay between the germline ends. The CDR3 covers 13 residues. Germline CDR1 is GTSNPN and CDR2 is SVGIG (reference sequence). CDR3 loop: CAWSRLSSDTQYF. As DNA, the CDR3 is TGTGCCTGGAGTCGCCTTAGCTCTGATACGCAGTATTTT.

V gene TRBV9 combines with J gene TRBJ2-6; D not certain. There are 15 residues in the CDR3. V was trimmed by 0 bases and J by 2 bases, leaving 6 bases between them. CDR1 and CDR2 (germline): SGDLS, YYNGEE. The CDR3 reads CASSVGGTGANVLTF. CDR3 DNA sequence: TGTGCCAGCAGCGTAGGTGGAACTGGGGCCAACGTCCTGACTTTC.

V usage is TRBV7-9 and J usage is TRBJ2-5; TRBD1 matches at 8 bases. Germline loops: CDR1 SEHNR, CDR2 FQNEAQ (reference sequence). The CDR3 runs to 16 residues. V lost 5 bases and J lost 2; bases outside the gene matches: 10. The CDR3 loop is CASSLLGTGLQETQYF. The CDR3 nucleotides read TGTGCCAGCAGCCTTCTTGGGACAGGACTTCAAGAGACCCAGTACTTC.

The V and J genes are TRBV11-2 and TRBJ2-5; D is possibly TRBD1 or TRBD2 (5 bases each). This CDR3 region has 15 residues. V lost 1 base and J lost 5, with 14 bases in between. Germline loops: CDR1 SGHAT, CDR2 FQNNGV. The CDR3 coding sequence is TGTGCCAGCAGCTTAGGTGGGACGGCGCGGGAGACCCAGTACTTC. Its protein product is CASSLGGTARETQYF.

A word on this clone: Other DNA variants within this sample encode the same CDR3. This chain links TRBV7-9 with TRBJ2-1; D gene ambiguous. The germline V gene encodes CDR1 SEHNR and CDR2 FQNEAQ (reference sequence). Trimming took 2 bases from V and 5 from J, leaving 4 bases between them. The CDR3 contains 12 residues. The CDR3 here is CASSLIDNEQFF. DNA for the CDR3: TGTGCCAGCAGCTTAATAGACAATGAGCAGTTCTTC.

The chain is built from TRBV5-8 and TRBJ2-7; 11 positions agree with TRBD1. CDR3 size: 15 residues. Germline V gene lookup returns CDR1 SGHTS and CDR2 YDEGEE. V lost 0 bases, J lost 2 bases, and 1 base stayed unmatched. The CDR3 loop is CASSLGGQGAYEQYF. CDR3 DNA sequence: TGTGCCAGCAGCTTGGGGGGACAGGGGGCCTACGAGCAGTACTTC.

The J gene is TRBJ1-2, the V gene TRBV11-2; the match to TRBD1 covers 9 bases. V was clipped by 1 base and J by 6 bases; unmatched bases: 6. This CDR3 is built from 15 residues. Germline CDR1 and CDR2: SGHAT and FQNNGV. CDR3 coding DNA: TGTGCCAGCAGCTTAGGGGAGGGGACAGGGAATGGCTACACCTTC. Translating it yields CASSLGEGTGNGYTF.

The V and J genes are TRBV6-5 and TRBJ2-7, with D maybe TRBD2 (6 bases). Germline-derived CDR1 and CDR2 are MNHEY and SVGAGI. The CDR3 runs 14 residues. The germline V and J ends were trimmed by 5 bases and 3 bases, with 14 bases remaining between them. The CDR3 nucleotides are TGTGCCAGCAGTGTGCAGGGAGGACACTACGAGCAGTACTTC. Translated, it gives CASSVQGGHYEQYF.

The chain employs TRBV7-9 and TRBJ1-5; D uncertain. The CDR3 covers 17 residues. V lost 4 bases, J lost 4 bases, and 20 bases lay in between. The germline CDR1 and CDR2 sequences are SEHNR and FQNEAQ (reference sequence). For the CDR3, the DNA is TGTGCCAGCAGCTCAAGCGAGGCTGGGGATTTGAATCAGCCCCAGCATTTT. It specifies CASSSSEAGDLNQPQHF.

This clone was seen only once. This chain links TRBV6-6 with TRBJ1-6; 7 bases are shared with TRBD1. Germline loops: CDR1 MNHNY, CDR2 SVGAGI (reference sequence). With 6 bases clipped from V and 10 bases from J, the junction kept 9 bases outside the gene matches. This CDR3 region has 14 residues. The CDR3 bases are TGTGCCAGCAGCCCCAGGGGGAATCGATCACCCCTCCACTTT. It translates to CASSPRGNRSPLHF.

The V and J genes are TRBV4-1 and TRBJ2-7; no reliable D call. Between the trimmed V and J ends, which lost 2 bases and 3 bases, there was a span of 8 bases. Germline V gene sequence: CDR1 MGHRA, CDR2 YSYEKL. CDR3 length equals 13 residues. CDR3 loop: CASSQMTGYEQYF. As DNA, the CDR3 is TGCGCCAGCAGCCAAATGACTGGCTACGAGCAGTACTTC.

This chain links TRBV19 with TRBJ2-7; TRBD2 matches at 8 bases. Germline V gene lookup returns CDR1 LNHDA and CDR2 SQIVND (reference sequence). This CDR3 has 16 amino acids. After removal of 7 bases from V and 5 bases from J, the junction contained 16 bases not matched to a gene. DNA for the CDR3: TGTGCCAGTACCCCCCGCGGCGGGAGGCCTGTGAACGAGCAGTACTTC. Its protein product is CASTPRGGRPVNEQYF.

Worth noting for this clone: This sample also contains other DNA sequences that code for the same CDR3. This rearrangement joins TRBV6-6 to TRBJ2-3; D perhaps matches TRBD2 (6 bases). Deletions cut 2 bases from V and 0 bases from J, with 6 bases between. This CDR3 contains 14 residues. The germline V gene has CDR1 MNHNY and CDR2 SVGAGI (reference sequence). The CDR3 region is CASSYGGSTDTQYF. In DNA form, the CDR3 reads TGTGCCAGCAGTTACGGGGGGAGCACAGATACGCAGTATTTT.

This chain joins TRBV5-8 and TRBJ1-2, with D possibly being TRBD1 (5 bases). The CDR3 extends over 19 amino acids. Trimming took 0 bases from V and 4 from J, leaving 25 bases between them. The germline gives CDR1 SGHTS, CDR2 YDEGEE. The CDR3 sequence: CASSLALPRQNPLAYGYTF. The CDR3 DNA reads TGTGCCAGCAGCTTGGCTTTACCGAGACAGAACCCTCTCGCCTATGGCTACACCTTC.